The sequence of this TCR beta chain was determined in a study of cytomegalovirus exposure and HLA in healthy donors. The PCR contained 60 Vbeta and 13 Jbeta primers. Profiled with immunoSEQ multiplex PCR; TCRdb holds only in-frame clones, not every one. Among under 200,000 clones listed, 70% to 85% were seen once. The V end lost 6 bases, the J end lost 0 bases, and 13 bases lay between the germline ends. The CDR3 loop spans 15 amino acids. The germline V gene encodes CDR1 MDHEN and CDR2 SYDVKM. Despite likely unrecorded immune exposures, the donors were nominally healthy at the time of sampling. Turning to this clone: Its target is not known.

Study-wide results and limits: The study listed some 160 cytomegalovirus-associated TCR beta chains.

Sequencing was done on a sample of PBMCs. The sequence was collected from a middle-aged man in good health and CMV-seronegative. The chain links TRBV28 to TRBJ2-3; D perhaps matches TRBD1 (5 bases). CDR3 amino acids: CASSSTASSTDTQYF. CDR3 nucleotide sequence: TGTGCCAGCAGCTCGACAGCCTCTAGCACAGATACGCAGTATTTT.